This TCR beta chain was documented in a study of T cells expressing NK-cell markers. Across the whole study: The TCR beta repertoires were obtained from sorted CD3+CD56+NKG2C+, CD3+CD56+NKG2C- and CD3+CD56-NKG2C+ T cells. With respect to HCMV, seven of the eight sequenced donors were seropositive, and one was seronegative. General study findings and limits: Certain NKG2C+ T cell clones were expanded, and their HCMV specificity remained unclear. Among CD8+ T cells from six donors, dominant NKG2C+ clonotypes accounted for about 1.0-7.0%.

Concerning this clonotype itself: Its antigen is not identified.

The CDR3 length is 15 residues. Germline CDR1 reads SGDLS; CDR2 reads YYNGEE. TCRdb reprocessed the 5' RACE reads and reports one entry per CDR3 protein, with no DNA. This listing includes approximately 440,000 distinct CDR3 sequences. This receptor was taken from a woman between 45 and 65 years old in good health. Sample: blood T cells: a sorted CD56 or NKG2C T cell subset, CD4+ or CD8+ T cells, or bulk PBMC T cells (not recorded which). This chain uses TRBV9 with TRBJ2-2. CDR3: CASSRVWANTGELFF.